Listed below are T cell receptor beta chains from one sample, sequenced in a study of OX40 agonist ivuxolimab in advanced cancers. The protocol was immunoSEQ multiplex PCR, while the TCRdb copy is restricted to in-frame clones and leaves out a portion. Of 8,500 to 13,000 clones in the sample, roughly 78% were seen once. The sample was CD4+ or CD8+ T cells sorted from blood, taken in a trial of the OX40 agonist ivuxolimab. These receptors were obtained from an adult with an advanced solid tumor such as melanoma, head and neck, liver or kidney cancer. Each CDR3 is given with its conserved first and last residue. A D gene is named only where the DNA matches it firmly. The size entry is marked missing in some rows and otherwise reads once, few, many or a size class.

>TRBV27|NA|NA|TRBJ1-2
CASSFQDSYGYTF
TGTGCCAGCAGTTTTCAGGACAGCTATGGCTACACCTTC
>TRBV5-6|NA|NA|TRBJ1-4
CASSSGALNEKLFF
TGTGCCAGCAGCTCAGGGGCCCTTAATGAAAAACTGTTTTTT
>TRBV9|NA|once|TRBJ2-1
CASSAEGGGNQGGNEQFF
TGTGCCAGCAGCGCCGAAGGCGGGGGCAATCAGGGGGGGAATGAGCAGTTCTTC
>TRBV7-3|NA|NA|TRBJ1-1
CASSLLGVDTEAFF
TGTGCCAGCAGCTTACTTGGGGTTGACACTGAAGCTTTCTTT
>TRBV6-1|NA|NA|TRBJ2-3
CASRGLFTDTQYF
TGTGCCAGCAGGGGACTGTTCACAGATACGCAGTATTTT
>TRBV4-2|TRBD2|few|TRBJ2-3
CASSQGGGGATDTQYF
TGTGCCAGCAGCCAAGGCGGCGGGGGGGCCACAGATACGCAGTATTTT
>TRBV4-2|TRBD1|once|TRBJ1-2
CASSQYEGQNYGYTF
TGTGCCAGCAGCCAATATGAGGGACAGAACTATGGCTACACCTTC
>TRBV28|TRBD1|NA|TRBJ2-7
CASSGQGFYEQYF
TGTGCCAGCAGTGGACAGGGTTTCTACGAGCAGTACTTC
>TRBV28|NA|NA|TRBJ1-1
CASSFTEAFF
TGTGCCAGCTCCTTTACTGAAGCTTTCTTT
>TRBV9|NA|NA|TRBJ2-2
CASSVGTGELFF
TGTGCCAGCAGTGTGGGCACCGGGGAGCTGTTTTTT
>TRBV13|NA|NA|TRBJ2-4
CASSFFIAKNIQYF
TGTGCCAGCAGCTTTTTTATAGCCAAAAACATTCAGTACTTC
>TRBV30|NA|NA|TRBJ1-1
CAWTKGVRKSTEAFF
TGTGCCTGGACCAAGGGGGTTAGGAAGAGCACTGAAGCTTTCTTT
>TRBV9|NA|once|TRBJ2-1
CASSYGGSYNEQFF
TGTGCCAGCAGTTACGGGGGATCCTACAATGAGCAGTTCTTC
>TRBV2|NA|NA|TRBJ1-2
CASIPRDPLRYGYTF
TGTGCCAGCATTCCCCGGGACCCACTCCGGTATGGCTACACCTTC
>TRBV7-2|TRBD1|NA|TRBJ1-2
CASSSPGRQGKYGYTF
TGTGCCAGCAGCTCCCCTGGTAGACAGGGAAAATATGGCTACACCTTC
>TRBV13|TRBD2|NA|TRBJ2-5
CASSLSSGRVTQYF
TGTGCCAGCAGCTTATCAAGCGGGAGGGTGACCCAGTACTTC
>TRBV5-1|NA|NA|TRBJ2-7
CASSRTDGPGEQYF
TGCGCCAGCAGCCGCACTGACGGTCCTGGTGAGCAGTACTTC
>TRBV29-1|NA|NA|TRBJ2-1
CSVEDLDKNNEQFF
TGCAGCGTTGAAGATCTGGACAAAAACAATGAGCAGTTCTTC
>TRBV19|TRBD1|once|TRBJ1-2
CATGQGLGYGYTF
TGTGCCACCGGACAGGGTTTGGGCTATGGCTACACCTTC
>TRBV27|TRBD2|NA|TRBJ2-2
CASKPSGTRGTGELFF
TGTGCCAGCAAACCTAGCGGGACTCGGGGGACCGGGGAGCTGTTTTTT
>TRBV27|NA|NA|TRBJ2-5
CASMSTGEGLQETQYF
TGTGCCAGCATGAGTACAGGGGAGGGCTTACAAGAGACCCAGTACTTC
>TRBV2|TRBD2|NA|TRBJ2-3
CASSEVETSGSADTQYF
TGTGCCAGCAGTGAAGTAGAGACTAGCGGGAGCGCAGATACGCAGTATTTT
>TRBV7-6|NA|once|TRBJ2-3
CAFTWEDTDTQYF
TGTGCCTTTACTTGGGAGGACACAGATACGCAGTATTTT
>TRBV5-6|NA|NA|TRBJ2-6
CASRQDSSGANVLTF
TGTGCCAGCAGACAAGACAGCTCTGGGGCCAACGTCCTGACTTTC
>TRBV6-4|TRBD2|NA|TRBJ2-3
CASSDGGGADTQYF
TGTGCCAGCAGTGACGGCGGGGGGGCAGATACGCAGTATTTT
>TRBV4-2|TRBD2|NA|TRBJ2-7
CASSQGGSGRSYEQYF
TGTGCCAGCAGCCAAGGGGGGAGCGGGAGATCCTACGAGCAGTACTTC